Sequencing of this T cell receptor (beta chain) was carried out in a study of T cell repertoires in cytomegalovirus infection. As for the study in general: Public TCR beta signatures provided an indication of both CMV infection and a matching HLA type. The study's findings and limits: The cumulative frequency of public TCR beta families distinguished individuals who carried CMV together with the relevant HLA. Ex vivo, HLA-C-restricted CMV-specific TCR beta clonotypes prevailed over the rest of the response.

MiXCR, applied by TCRdb to the reads, yields one record per CDR3 protein. The data contain a few hundred thousand distinct CDR3 sequences, about 30% of them singletons. A note on this clonotype: The antigen remains unidentified.

Trimming removed 3 bases at V and 5 bases at J, with 11 bases between. Germline V gene data show CDR1 as MDHEN and CDR2 as SYDVKM. This CDR3 has 14 amino acids. This sequence was found in a human donor in good health (CMV status not recorded). Some clones in this sample may be carry-over from other donors' samples. The specimen was PBMCs. The chain carries TRBV28 and TRBJ1-5; D not certain. Here the CDR3 DNA reads TGTGCCAGCAGTTTGTCAGTATCTTATCAGCCCCAGCATTTT. It translates to CASSLSVSYQPQHF.